The clone carrying this TCR beta chain was seen at least ten times. Antigen unknown. The data derive from a study of T-cell reconstitution after alpha-beta-depleted transplantation in children. Regarding the study as a whole: Newly produced T cells mostly accounted for T-cell counts and diversity one year post-transplant.

Preparation of the TCRbeta library used unique molecular identifiers. TCRdb reprocessed the PCR reads with MiXCR, giving one entry per CDR3 protein. The sample has approximately 190,000 distinct CDR3 sequences, 5% to 6.5% seen once; the top ten hold under 6%. Germline assignment: CDR1 DFQATT and CDR2 SNEGSKA (reference sequence). The CDR3 is made up of 15 amino acids. Trimming at V came to 6 bases and at J to 2 bases, leaving 7 bases not matched to a gene. The sequence came from a girl in the first two years of life with combined immunodeficiency, due to receive a stem cell transplant. The sample here was PBMCs, taken before TCRalphabeta/CD19-depleted stem cell transplant. V is TRBV20-1 and J is TRBJ2-3; TRBD2 agrees at 11 bases. In DNA form, the CDR3 reads TGCAGTGCCTACAAACTAGCGGGGGACACAGATACGCAGTATTTT. Amino acids: CSAYKLAGDTDTQYF.